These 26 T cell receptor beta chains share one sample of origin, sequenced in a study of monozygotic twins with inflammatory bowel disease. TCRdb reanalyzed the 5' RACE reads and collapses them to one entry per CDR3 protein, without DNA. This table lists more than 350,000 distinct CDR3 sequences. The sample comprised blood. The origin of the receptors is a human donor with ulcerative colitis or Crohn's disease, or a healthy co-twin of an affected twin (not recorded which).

Here the CDR3 reads CASSPDPRTSGRFDEQFF. V gene TRBV7-6 combines with J gene TRBJ2-1; the TRBD2 assignment by TCRdb is unverifiable without DNA. Germline CDR1 SGHVS, CDR2 FNYEAQ. The CDR3 has 18 amino acids.

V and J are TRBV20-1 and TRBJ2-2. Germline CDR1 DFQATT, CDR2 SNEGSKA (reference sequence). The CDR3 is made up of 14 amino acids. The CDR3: CSARDGSNTGELFF.

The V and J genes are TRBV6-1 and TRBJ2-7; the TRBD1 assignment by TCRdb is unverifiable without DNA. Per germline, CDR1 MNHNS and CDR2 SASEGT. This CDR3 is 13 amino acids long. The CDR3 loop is CAAWERGVGEQYF.

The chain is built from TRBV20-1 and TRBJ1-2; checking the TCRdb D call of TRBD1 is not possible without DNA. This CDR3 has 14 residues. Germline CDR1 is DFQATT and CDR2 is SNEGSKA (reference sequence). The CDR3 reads CSAGQGALDYGYTF.

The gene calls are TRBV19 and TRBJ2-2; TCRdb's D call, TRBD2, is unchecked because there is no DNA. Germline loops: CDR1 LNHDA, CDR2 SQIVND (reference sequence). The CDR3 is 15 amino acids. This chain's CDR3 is CASMVGAGVIGELFF. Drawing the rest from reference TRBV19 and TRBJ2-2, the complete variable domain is DGGITQSPKYLFRKEGQNVTLSCEQNLNHDAMYWYRQDPGQGLRLIYYSQIVNDFQKGDIAEGYSVSREKKESFPLTVTSAQKNPTAFYLCASMVGAGVIGELFFGEGSRLTVL.

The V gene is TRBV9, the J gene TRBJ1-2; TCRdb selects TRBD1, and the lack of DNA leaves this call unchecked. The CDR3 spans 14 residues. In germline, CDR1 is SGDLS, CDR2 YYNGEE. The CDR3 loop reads CASSAGHHLGGYTF.

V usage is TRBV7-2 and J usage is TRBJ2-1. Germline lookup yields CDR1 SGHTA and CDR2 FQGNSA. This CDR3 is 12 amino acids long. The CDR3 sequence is CASSLGGREQFF.

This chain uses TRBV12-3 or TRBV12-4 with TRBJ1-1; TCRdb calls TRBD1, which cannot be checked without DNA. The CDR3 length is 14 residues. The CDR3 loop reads CASSLQGASTEAFF.

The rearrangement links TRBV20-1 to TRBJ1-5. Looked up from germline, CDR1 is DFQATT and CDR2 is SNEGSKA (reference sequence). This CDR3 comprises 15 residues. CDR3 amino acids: CSASGTLPRDQPQHF.

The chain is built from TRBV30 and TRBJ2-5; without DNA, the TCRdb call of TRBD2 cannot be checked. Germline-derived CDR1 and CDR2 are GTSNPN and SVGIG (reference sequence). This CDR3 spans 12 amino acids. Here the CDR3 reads CAWKLAGGPQYF.

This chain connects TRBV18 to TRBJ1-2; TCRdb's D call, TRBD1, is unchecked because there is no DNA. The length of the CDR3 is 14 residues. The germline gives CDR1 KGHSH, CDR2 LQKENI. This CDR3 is CASSPQQSSGGYTF.

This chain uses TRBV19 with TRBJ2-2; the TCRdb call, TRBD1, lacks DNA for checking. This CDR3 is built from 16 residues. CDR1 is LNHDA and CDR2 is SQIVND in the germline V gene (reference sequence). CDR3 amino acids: CASSNSGTGIPGELFF.

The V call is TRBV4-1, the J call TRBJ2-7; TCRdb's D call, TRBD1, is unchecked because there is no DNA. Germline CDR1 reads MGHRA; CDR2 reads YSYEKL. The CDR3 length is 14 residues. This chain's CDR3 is CASSQEWAGYEQYF.

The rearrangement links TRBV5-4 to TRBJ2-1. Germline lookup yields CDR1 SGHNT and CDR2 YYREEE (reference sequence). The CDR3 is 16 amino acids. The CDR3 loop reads CASSSKIGGSYNEQFF.

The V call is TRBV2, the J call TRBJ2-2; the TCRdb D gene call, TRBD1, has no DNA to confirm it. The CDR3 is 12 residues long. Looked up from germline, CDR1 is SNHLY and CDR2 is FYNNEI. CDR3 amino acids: CASRPGTGELFF.

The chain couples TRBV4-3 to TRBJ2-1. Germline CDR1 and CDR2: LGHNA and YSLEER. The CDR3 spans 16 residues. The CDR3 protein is CASSQDWRGLYNEQIF.

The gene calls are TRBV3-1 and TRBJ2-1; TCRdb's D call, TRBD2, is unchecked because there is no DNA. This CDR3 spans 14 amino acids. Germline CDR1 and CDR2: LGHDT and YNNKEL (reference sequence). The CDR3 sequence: CASSQGKARNEQFF.

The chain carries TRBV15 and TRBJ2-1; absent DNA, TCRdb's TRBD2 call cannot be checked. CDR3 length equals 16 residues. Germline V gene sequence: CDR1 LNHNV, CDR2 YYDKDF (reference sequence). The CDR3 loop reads CATSRGLGLAENEQFF.

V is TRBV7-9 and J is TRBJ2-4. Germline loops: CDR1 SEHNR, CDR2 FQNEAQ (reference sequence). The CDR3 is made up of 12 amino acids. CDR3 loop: CASSFILNIQYF.

The CDR3 reads CSVRGNSDTQYF. The chain couples TRBV29-1 to TRBJ2-3. This CDR3 spans 12 amino acids. In germline, CDR1 is SQVTM, CDR2 ANQGSEA.

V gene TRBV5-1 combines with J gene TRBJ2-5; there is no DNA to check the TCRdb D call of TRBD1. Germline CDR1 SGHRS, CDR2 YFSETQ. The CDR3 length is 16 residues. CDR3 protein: CASSLAGPKGRETQYF.

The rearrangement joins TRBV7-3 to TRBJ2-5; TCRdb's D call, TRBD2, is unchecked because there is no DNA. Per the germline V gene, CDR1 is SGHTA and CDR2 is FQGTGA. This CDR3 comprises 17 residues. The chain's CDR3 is CASSLMGGLALQETQYF. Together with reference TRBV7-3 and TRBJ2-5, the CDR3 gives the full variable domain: GAGVSQTPSNKVTEKGKYVELRCDPISGHTALYWYRQSLGQGPEFLIYFQGTGAADDSGLPNDRFFAVRPEGSVSTLKIQRTERGDSAVYLCASSLMGGLALQETQYFGPGTRLLVL.

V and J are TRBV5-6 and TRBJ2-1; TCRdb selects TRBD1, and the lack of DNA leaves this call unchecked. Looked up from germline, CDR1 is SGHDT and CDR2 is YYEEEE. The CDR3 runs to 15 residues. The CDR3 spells CASSPLTGAGNEQFF.

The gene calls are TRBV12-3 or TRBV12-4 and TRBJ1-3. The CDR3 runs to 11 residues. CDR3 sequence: CASSFENTIYF.

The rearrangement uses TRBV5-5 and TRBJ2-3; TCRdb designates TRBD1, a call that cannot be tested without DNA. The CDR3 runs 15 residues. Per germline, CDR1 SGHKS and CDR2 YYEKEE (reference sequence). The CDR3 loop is CASSSWGDSTDTQYF.

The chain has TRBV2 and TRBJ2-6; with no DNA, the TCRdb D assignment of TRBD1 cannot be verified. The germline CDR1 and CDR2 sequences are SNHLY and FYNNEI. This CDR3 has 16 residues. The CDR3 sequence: CASSDQQWAGSNVLTF.